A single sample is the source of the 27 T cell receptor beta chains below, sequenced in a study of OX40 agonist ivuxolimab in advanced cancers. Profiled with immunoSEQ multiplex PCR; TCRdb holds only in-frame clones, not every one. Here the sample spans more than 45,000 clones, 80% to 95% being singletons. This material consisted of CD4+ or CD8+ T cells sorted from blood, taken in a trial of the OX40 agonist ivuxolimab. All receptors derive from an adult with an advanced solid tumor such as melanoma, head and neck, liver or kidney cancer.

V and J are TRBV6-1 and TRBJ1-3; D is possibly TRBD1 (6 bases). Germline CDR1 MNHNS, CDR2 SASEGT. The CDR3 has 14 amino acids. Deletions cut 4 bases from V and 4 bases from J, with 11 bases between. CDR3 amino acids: CASSGTEMGNTIYF. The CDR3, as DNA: TGTGCCAGCAGTGGGACAGAAATGGGAAACACCATATATTTT.

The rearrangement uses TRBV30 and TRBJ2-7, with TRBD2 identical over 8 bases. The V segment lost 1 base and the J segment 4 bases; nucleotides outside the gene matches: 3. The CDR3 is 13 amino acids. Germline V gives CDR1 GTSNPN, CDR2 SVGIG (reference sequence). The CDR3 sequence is CAWSESSGYEQYF. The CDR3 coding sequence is TGTGCCTGGAGTGAATCTAGCGGGTACGAGCAGTACTTC.

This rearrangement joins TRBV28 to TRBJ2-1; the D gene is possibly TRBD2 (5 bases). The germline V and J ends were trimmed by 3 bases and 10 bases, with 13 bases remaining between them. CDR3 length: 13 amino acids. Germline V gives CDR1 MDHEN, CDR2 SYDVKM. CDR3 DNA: TGTGCCAGCAGTTTTGAGGTTCGGGGAGAGCAGTTCTTC. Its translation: CASSFEVRGEQFF.

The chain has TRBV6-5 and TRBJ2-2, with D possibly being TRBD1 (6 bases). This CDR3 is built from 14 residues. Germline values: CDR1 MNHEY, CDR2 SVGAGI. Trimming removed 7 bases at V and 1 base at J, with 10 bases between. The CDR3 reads CASTPGQNTGELFF. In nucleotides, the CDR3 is TGTGCCAGCACCCCGGGACAGAACACCGGGGAGCTGTTTTTT.

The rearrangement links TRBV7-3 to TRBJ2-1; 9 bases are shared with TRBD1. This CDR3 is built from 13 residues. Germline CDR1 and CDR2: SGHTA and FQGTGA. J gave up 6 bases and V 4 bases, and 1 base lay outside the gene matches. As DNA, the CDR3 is TGTGCCAGCAGCTCGACAGGGGGCAATGAGCAGTTCTTC. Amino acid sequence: CASSSTGGNEQFF. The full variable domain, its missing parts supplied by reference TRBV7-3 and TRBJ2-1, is GAGVSQTPSNKVTEKGKYVELRCDPISGHTALYWYRQSLGQGPEFLIYFQGTGAADDSGLPNDRFFAVRPEGSVSTLKIQRTERGDSAVYLCASSSTGGNEQFFGPGTRLTVL.

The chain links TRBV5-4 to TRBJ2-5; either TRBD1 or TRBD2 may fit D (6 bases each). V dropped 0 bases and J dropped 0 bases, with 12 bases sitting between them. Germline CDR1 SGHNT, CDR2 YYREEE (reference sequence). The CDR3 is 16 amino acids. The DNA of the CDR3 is TGTGCCAGCAGCTTGGTAGCAGGGGAGGACCAAGAGACCCAGTACTTC. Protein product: CASSLVAGEDQETQYF.

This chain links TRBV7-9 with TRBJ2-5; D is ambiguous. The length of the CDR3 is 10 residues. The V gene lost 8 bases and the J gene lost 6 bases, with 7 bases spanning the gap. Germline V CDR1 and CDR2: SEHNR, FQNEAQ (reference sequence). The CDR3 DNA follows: TGTGCCAGCGCCCTCCAGACCCAGTACTTC. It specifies CASALQTQYF. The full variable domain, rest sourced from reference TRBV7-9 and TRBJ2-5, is DTGVSQNPRHKITKRGQNVTFRCDPISEHNRLYWYRQTLGQGPEFLTYFQNEAQLEKSRLLSDRFSAERPKGSFSTLEIQRTEQGDSAMYLCASALQTQYFGPGTRLLVL.

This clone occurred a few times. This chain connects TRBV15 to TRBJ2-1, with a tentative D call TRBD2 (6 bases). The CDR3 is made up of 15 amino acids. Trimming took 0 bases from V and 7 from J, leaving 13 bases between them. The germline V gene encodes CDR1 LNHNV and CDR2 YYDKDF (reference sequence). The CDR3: CATSRDRRGQNEQFF. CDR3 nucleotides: TGTGCCACCAGCAGAGATCGGAGGGGCCAAAATGAGCAGTTCTTC.

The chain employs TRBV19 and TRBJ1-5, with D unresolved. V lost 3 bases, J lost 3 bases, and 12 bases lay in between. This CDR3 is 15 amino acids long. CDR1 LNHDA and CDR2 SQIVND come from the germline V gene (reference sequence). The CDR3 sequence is CASSIGKRINQPQHF. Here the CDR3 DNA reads TGTGCCAGTAGTATCGGGAAGAGAATCAATCAGCCCCAGCATTTT.

CDR3 in DNA: TGTGCCAGCAGTTTATATGAGGGGCCTCCGAAGACCCAGTACTTC. This codes for CASSLYEGPPKTQYF. The V gene is TRBV27, the J gene TRBJ2-5; D may match TRBD1 or TRBD2 (5 bases each). Trimming cost V 1 base and J 6 bases, with 15 bases left between them. The CDR3 runs to 15 residues. Per germline, CDR1 MNHEY and CDR2 SMNVEV (reference sequence).

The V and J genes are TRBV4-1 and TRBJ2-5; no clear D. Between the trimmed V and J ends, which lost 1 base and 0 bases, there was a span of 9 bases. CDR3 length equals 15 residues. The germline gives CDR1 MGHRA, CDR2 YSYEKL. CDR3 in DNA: TGCGCCAGCAGCCAAGTTCACAGTAACCAAGAGACCCAGTACTTC. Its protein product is CASSQVHSNQETQYF.

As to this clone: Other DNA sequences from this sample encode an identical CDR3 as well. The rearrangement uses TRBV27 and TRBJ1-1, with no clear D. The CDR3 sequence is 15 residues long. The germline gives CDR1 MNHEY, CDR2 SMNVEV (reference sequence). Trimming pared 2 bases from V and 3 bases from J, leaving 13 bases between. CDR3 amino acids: CASSLTTAGYTEAFF. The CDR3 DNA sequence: TGTGCCAGCAGTTTAACTACCGCAGGATACACTGAAGCTTTCTTT.

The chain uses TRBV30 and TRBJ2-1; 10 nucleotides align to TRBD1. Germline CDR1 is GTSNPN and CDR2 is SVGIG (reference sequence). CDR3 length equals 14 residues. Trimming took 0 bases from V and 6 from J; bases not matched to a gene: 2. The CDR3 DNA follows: TGTGCCTGGAGTGTGGGGACAGGGGCCAATGAGCAGTTCTTC. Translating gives CAWSVGTGANEQFF.

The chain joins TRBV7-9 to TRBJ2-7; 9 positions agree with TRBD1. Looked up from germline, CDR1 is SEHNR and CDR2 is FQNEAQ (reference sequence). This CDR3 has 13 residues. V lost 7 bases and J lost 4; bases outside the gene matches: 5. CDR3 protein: CASTRQGVYEQYF. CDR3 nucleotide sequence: TGTGCCAGCACCCGACAGGGGGTTTACGAGCAGTACTTC.

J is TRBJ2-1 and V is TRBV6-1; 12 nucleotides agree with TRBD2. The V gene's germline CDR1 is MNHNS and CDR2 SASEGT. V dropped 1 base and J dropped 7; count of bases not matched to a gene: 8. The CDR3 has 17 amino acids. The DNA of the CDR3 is TGTGCCAGCAGTGAAGATCCTAGCGGGGGGGCCGGGAATGAGCAGTTCTTC. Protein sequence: CASSEDPSGGAGNEQFF.

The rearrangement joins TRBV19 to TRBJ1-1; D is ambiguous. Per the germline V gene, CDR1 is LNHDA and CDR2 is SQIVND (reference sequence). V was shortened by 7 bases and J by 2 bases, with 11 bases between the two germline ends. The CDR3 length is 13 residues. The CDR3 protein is CASKDGRNTEAFF. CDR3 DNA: TGTGCCAGTAAAGACGGGAGAAACACTGAAGCTTTCTTT.

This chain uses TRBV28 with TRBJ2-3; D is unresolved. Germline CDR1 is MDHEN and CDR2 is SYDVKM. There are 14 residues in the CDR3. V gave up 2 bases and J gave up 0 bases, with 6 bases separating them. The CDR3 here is CASSLRPSTDTQYF. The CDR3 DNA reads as TGTGCCAGCAGTTTAAGGCCAAGCACAGATACGCAGTATTTT.

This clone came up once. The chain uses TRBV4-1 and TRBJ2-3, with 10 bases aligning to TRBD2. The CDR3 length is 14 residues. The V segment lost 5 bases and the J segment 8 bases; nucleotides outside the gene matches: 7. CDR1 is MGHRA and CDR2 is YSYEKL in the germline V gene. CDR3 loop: CASSKSGGAFTQYF. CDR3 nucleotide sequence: TGCGCCAGCAGCAAAAGCGGGGGGGCTTTTACGCAGTATTTT.

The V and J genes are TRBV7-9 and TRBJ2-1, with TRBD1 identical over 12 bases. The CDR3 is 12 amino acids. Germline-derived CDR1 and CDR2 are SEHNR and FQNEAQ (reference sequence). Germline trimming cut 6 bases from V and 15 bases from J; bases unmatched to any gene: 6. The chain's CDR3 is CASRKGTGGPFF. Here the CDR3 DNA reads TGTGCCAGCAGAAAGGGGACAGGGGGCCCGTTCTTC.

The CDR3 reads CASSLGQGYYNEQFF. CDR3 nucleotide sequence: TGTGCCAGCAGCCTGGGGCAGGGCTACTACAATGAGCAGTTCTTC. The rearrangement links TRBV27 to TRBJ2-1; the D gene is possibly TRBD1 (5 bases). CDR1 and CDR2 (germline): MNHEY, SMNVEV (reference sequence). Trimming removed 6 bases at V and 3 bases at J, with 15 bases between. The CDR3 has 15 amino acids.

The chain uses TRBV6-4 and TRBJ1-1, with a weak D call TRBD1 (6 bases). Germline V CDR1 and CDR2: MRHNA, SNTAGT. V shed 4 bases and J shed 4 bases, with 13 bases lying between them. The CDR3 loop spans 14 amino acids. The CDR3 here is CASSALPGATEAFF. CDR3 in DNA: TGTGCCAGCAGTGCGCTTCCGGGGGCCACTGAAGCTTTCTTT.

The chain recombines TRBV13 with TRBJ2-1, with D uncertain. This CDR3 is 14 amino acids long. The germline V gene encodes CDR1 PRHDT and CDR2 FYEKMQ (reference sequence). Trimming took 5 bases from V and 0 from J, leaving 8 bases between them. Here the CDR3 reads CASSTGNSYNEQFF. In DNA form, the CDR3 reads TGTGCCAGCAGCACTGGCAACTCCTACAATGAGCAGTTCTTC.

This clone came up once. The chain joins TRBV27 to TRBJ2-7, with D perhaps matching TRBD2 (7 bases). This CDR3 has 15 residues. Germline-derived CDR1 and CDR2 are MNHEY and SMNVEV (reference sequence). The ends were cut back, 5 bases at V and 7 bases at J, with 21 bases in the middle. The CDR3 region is CASSPQRGRGGEQYF. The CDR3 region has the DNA TGTGCCAGCAGTCCCCAGCGGGGTCGAGGGGGGGAGCAGTACTTC.

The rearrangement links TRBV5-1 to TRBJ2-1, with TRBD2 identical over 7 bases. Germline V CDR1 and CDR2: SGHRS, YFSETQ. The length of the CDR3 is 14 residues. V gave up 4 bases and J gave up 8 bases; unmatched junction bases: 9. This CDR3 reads CASSPRAGDYEQFF. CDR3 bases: TGCGCCAGCAGCCCCCGGGCGGGAGATTATGAGCAGTTCTTC. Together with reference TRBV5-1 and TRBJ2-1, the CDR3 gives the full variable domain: KAGVTQTPRYLIKTRGQQVTLSCSPISGHRSVSWYQQTPGQGLQFLFEYFSETQRNKGNFPGRFSGRQFSNSRSEMNVSTLELGDSALYLCASSPRAGDYEQFFGPGTRLTVL.

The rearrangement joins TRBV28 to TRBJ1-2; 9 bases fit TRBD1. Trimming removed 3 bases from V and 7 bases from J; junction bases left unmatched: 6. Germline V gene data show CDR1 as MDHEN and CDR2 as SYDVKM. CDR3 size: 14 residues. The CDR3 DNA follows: TGTGCCAGCAGTTTTCCACAGGGGGCGATTGGCTACACCTTC. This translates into CASSFPQGAIGYTF.

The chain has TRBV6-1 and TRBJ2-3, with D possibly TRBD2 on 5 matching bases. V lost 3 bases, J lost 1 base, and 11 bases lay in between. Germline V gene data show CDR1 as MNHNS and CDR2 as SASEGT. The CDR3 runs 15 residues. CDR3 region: CASSDEVRGTDTQYF. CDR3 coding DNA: TGTGCCAGCAGTGACGAAGTGAGGGGCACAGATACGCAGTATTTT.

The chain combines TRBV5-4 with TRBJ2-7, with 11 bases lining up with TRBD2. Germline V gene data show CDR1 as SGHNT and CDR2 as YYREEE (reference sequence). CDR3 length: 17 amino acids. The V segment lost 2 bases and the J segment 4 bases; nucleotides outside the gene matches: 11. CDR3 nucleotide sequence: TGTGCCAGCAGCTTCGACAGACTAGCGGGGTCGAAGTACGAGCAGTACTTC. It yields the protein CASSFDRLAGSKYEQYF.